A selection of T cell receptor beta chains follows, all from one sample in a study of PD-L1 blockade in urothelial cancer. The repertoire was sequenced with immunoSEQ multiplex PCR; TCRdb's copy has only in-frame clones and lacks some. The table lists 100,000 to 150,000 clones, more than 75% of them singletons. Sequences were derived from PBMCs, sampled around atezolizumab (anti-PD-L1) treatment. The receptors originated from a man aged 50 to 59 with urothelial cancer. The CDR3 runs from the conserved cysteine through the conserved F or W. A D gene is named only where the DNA matches it firmly. The listing skips clone size in some rows; elsewhere it reads once, few, many or a size class.

v_gene	d_gene	abundance	j_gene	CDR3aa	CDR3nt
TRBV5-8	.	.	TRBJ1-5	CASSLLNSNQPQHF	TGTGCCAGCAGCTTGCTTAATAGCAATCAGCCCCAGCATTTT
TRBV30	TRBD1	.	TRBJ2-1	CAWSVLGTGLNEQFF	TGTGCCTGGAGTGTACTAGGGACAGGGCTCAATGAGCAGTTCTTC
TRBV4-1	TRBD2	.	TRBJ2-2	CASSRVAGVPGELFF	TGCGCCAGCAGCCGGGTAGCGGGAGTCCCCGGGGAGCTGTTTTTT
TRBV10-3	.	few	TRBJ2-1	CAISGAGSSYNEQFF	TGTGCCATCAGTGGAGCGGGCAGCTCCTACAATGAGCAGTTCTTC
TRBV28	TRBD2	.	TRBJ2-5	CASSSLLAGGGETQYF	TGTGCCAGCAGTTCACTCCTAGCGGGAGGGGGAGAGACCCAGTACTTC
TRBV5-1	TRBD2	once	TRBJ2-5	CASSLVGTSVETQYF	TGCGCCAGCAGCTTGGTTGGGACTAGCGTGGAGACCCAGTACTTC
TRBV6-1	TRBD1	.	TRBJ1-5	CASSGPAGTGNQPQHF	TGTGCCAGCAGTGGTCCCGCGGGGACAGGCAATCAGCCCCAGCATTTT
TRBV6-1	TRBD1	once	TRBJ1-3	CASRGTGGLNTIYF	TGTGCCAGCAGGGGGACAGGGGGCTTAAACACCATATATTTT
TRBV5-4	.	.	TRBJ2-7	CASSSQVGRAYEQYF	TGTGCCAGCAGCTCCCAGGTCGGCAGGGCCTACGAGCAGTACTTC
TRBV11-2	.	.	TRBJ2-1	CASSLDRAAGEQFF	TGTGCCAGCAGCTTAGATAGAGCGGCGGGTGAGCAGTTCTTC
TRBV15	TRBD2	once	TRBJ2-1	CATSRLAGVYEQFF	TGTGCCACCAGCAGACTAGCGGGAGTTTATGAGCAGTTCTTC
TRBV5-4	TRBD1	few	TRBJ1-2	CASSYGQGAGGYTF	TGTGCCAGCAGCTACGGACAGGGGGCGGGTGGCTACACCTTC
TRBV13	TRBD1	few	TRBJ2-2	CASSLVHPPGQGTLKSTGELFF	TGTGCCAGCAGCTTAGTCCACCCCCCGGGACAGGGGACGTTAAAATCTACCGGGGAGCTGTTTTTT
TRBV2	.	few	TRBJ1-2	CASSDSYGYTF	TGTGCCAGCAGTGACAGCTATGGCTACACCTTC
TRBV6-4	.	.	TRBJ2-5	CASSDSSSRYQETQYF	TGTGCCAGCAGTGACTCGAGTAGCAGATACCAAGAGACCCAGTACTTC
TRBV6-5	.	.	TRBJ2-2	CASSYDLFTGELFF	TGTGCCAGCAGTTACGACTTGTTCACCGGGGAGCTGTTTTTT